The 28 T cell receptor beta chains listed next were all sequenced from one sample in a study of vaccination and CD4 T cells after COVID-19. For these TCRs, the target antigens are not known. Sequence data for DNA of cultured CD4+ T cells were generated by the Oncomine TCR Beta short-read assay. TCRdb passed the PCR reads through MiXCR, listing each CDR3 protein once. Here the sample spans approximately 9,700 distinct CDR3 sequences, approximately 28% being singletons. Treatment specified: approximately 9-day PBMC culture with coronavirus spike peptide pools or control peptides (ViraFEST assay). The specimen was CD4+ T cells from blood, cultured in vitro, collected after SARS-CoV-2 vaccination. These receptors all stem from a human donor who had recovered from COVID-19.

The CDR3 DNA reads TGCAGTGCTAGAGATAGCAGCGGGAGCTACTCCTACAATGAGCAGTTCTTC. Its translation: CSARDSSGSYSYNEQFF. The V gene is TRBV20-1, the J gene TRBJ2-1; TRBD2 agrees at 8 bases. With 0 bases clipped from V and 0 bases from J, the junction kept 7 bases outside the gene matches. This CDR3 has 17 residues. CDR1 is DFQATT and CDR2 is SNEGSKA in the germline V gene (reference sequence).

This clonotype ranks as medium-sized. This CDR3 reads CASSYSGRPNSPLHF. CDR3 DNA: TGTGCCAGCAGTTACTCTGGCAGGCCCAATTCACCCCTCCACTTT. V gene TRBV6-5 combines with J gene TRBJ1-6; D call uncertain. The CDR3 runs 15 residues. Germline CDR1 is MNHEY and CDR2 is SVGAGI. With 0 bases removed from V and 7 bases from J, the gap between germline ends came to 10 bases.

This clonotype was seen more than once but under ten times. The V and J genes are TRBV6-2 or TRBV6-3 and TRBJ1-1, with D maybe TRBD1 (5 bases). Germline loops: CDR1 MNHEY, CDR2 SVGEGT. Trimming removed 5 bases from V and 1 base from J, with 14 bases in between. The CDR3 sequence is 15 residues long. The chain's CDR3 is CASSSLGRSNTEAFF. The CDR3 region has the DNA TGTGCCAGCAGTAGCCTGGGGCGGTCGAACACTGAAGCTTTCTTT.

The gene calls are TRBV28 and TRBJ1-2, with D perhaps TRBD1 (5 bases). Germline V CDR1 and CDR2: MDHEN, SYDVKM. V gave up 4 bases and J gave up 8 bases, with 14 bases separating them. This CDR3 comprises 13 residues. DNA for the CDR3: TGTGCCAGCAGTTCCCCCGGGACGAAAGGCTACACCTTC. Protein product: CASSSPGTKGYTF.

In its sample, this clonotype ranks as medium-sized. The chain combines TRBV27 with TRBJ1-2; the match to TRBD1 covers 8 bases. The germline gives CDR1 MNHEY, CDR2 SMNVEV (reference sequence). V trimming: 2 bases; J trimming: 6 bases; junction bases outside the gene matches: 2. The CDR3 totals 13 residues. This CDR3 is CASSLAQGDGYTF. The CDR3 DNA reads TGTGCCAGCAGTTTAGCACAGGGGGATGGCTACACCTTC.

The chain is built from TRBV6-5 and TRBJ1-3; TRBD1 is a possible D gene (6 bases). The CDR3 has 19 residues. Germline CDR1 MNHEY, CDR2 SVGAGI. V gave up 0 bases and J gave up 1 base, with 19 bases separating them. The CDR3 loop reads CASSYSSFPRGASGNTIYF. As DNA, the CDR3 is TGTGCCAGCAGTTACTCGTCGTTTCCACGGGGGGCATCTGGAAACACCATATATTTT.

This clonotype was seen more than once but under ten times. CDR3 DNA: TGTGCCAGCAGCTCTAAGTGGATCTACAATGAGCAGTTCTTC. Its translation: CASSSKWIYNEQFF. J is TRBJ2-1 and V is TRBV7-9; no clear D. Germline CDR1 is SEHNR and CDR2 is FQNEAQ (reference sequence). CDR3 length equals 14 residues. V lost 4 bases to trimming and J lost 3 bases, with 10 bases between them.

The chain is built from TRBV28 and TRBJ1-1; no clear D gene. The CDR3 covers 11 residues. Germline loops: CDR1 MDHEN, CDR2 SYDVKM. Trimming took 4 bases from V and 8 from J, leaving 8 bases between them. CDR3 in DNA: TGTGCCAGCAGTTCGGGCAGGGAAGCTTTCTTT. Translation gives CASSSGREAFF. Drawing the rest from reference TRBV28 and TRBJ1-1, the complete variable domain is DVKVTQSSRYLVKRTGEKVFLECVQDMDHENMFWYRQDPGLGLRLIYFSYDVKMKEKGDIPEGYSVSREKKERFSLILESASTNQTSMYLCASSSGREAFFGQGTRLTVV.

The CDR3: CASRGGGMNTEAFF. In DNA form, the CDR3 reads TGTGCCAGCAGGGGGGGGGGGATGAACACTGAAGCTTTCTTT. This chain links TRBV21-1 with TRBJ1-1; the table's D call of TRBD1 was not tested on the DNA. TRBV21-1 is termed a pseudogene. This CDR3 is built from 14 residues.

The CDR3 bases are TGTGCCAGTATCGCGGGACAGGGGCCCTCCTACGAGCAGTACTTC. Translating gives CASIAGQGPSYEQYF. V is TRBV19 and J is TRBJ2-7; TRBD1 matches 10 bases. Per the germline V gene, CDR1 is LNHDA and CDR2 is SQIVND (reference sequence). This CDR3 has 15 amino acids. Trimming at V came to 7 bases and at J to 0 bases, leaving 6 bases not matched to a gene.

In regard to this clonotype: Germline is not matched at one junction end, which may reflect a read error. J is TRBJ2-5 and V is TRBV6-1, with TRBD2 matching over 7 bases. Germline-derived CDR1 and CDR2 are MNHNS and SASEGT. The CDR3 totals 15 residues. CDR3 sequence (DNA): TGTGCCAGCAGTCAAACCGCTGGGAGGGGAGAGACCCAGAACTTC. This encodes CASSQTAGRGETQNF.

This clonotype came up a few times. The V gene is TRBV6-1, the J gene TRBJ2-3; D unresolved. The CDR3 has 13 residues. V was trimmed by 6 bases and J by 6 bases, leaving 13 bases between them. Germline V CDR1 and CDR2: MNHNS, SASEGT. The chain's CDR3 is CASSLEAPDTQYF. The CDR3 region has the DNA TGTGCCAGCAGCCTCGAGGCGCCCGATACGCAGTATTTT.

CDR3 loop: CASNGQGRADTQYF. As DNA, the CDR3 is TGTGCCAGCAACGGACAGGGGAGAGCAGATACGCAGTATTTT. The chain couples TRBV27 to TRBJ2-3, with 9 bases lining up with TRBD1. Germline trimming cut 7 bases from V and 4 bases from J; bases unmatched to any gene: 6. This CDR3 has 14 residues. The germline V gene has CDR1 MNHEY and CDR2 SMNVEV (reference sequence).

The rearrangement joins TRBV24-1 to TRBJ2-1, with 7 bases lining up with TRBD1. CDR1 and CDR2 (germline): KGHDR, SFDVKD. V lost 4 bases, J lost 8 bases, and 7 bases stayed unmatched. This CDR3 is built from 14 residues. CDR3 loop: CATSDPTGIHEQFF. The DNA for the CDR3 is TGTGCCACCAGTGACCCGACAGGGATCCATGAGCAGTTCTTC.

In its sample, this clonotype was seen a few times. The chain employs TRBV6-1 and TRBJ1-1; D gene unclear. This CDR3 region has 14 residues. Germline CDR1 is MNHNS and CDR2 is SASEGT. Trimming left V 3 bases short and J 4 bases short, with 12 bases between. CDR3 amino acids: CASSEESRVTEAFF. CDR3 DNA sequence: TGTGCCAGCAGTGAGGAAAGTCGGGTCACTGAAGCTTTCTTT.

V usage is TRBV2 and J usage is TRBJ1-1; no firm D call. The germline V gene has CDR1 SNHLY and CDR2 FYNNEI. V was trimmed by 3 bases and J by 0 bases, leaving 8 bases between them. CDR3 length equals 14 residues. The CDR3 reads CASSEVGVNTEAFF. CDR3 bases: TGTGCCAGCAGTGAGGTCGGAGTGAACACTGAAGCTTTCTTT. The whole variable domain, remainder taken from reference TRBV2 and TRBJ1-1, is EPEVTQTPSHQVTQMGQEVILRCVPISNHLYFYWYRQILGQKVEFLVSFYNNEISEKSEIFDDQFSVERPDGSNFTLKIRSTKLEDSAMYFCASSEVGVNTEAFFGQGTRLTVV.

The chain recombines TRBV5-1 with TRBJ2-3; 8 bases align to TRBD2. After removal of 0 bases from V and 5 bases from J, the junction contained 2 bases not matched to a gene. The CDR3 consists of 14 residues. Germline V lookup: CDR1 SGHRS, CDR2 YFSETQ. The CDR3 is CASSLDLAGDTQYF. CDR3 bases: TGCGCCAGCAGCTTGGATCTAGCGGGAGATACGCAGTATTTT.

The chain carries TRBV20-1 and TRBJ1-4, with D unresolved. V was trimmed by 6 bases and J by 8 bases, leaving 16 bases between them. CDR1 and CDR2 from the germline V gene are DFQATT and SNEGSKA (reference sequence). CDR3 length: 13 residues. CDR3: CSAPIGPGEKLFF. The CDR3, as DNA: TGCAGTGCGCCGATTGGGCCGGGGGAAAAACTGTTTTTT.

This clonotype has a handful of counts. The chain links TRBV19 to TRBJ2-1; perhaps TRBD1 as D (7 bases). Germline V gene sequence: CDR1 LNHDA, CDR2 SQIVND (reference sequence). The CDR3 contains 11 residues. Between the trimmed V and J ends, which lost 10 bases and 9 bases, there was a span of 13 bases. The CDR3 DNA is TGTGCCACCGCAGGGGGGCGTGAGCAGTTCTTC. Its protein product is CATAGGREQFF.

Regarding this clonotype: At one end, the junction sequence differs from germline, possibly due to a read error. This chain connects TRBV10-3 to TRBJ2-1; D not resolved. Germline CDR1 is ENHRY and CDR2 is SYGVKD. This CDR3 is 11 amino acids long. The CDR3 sequence is CAIREVDEQFF. DNA for the CDR3: TGTGCCATCCGTGAGGTCGATGAGCAGTTCTTC.

The V call is TRBV7-2, the J call TRBJ2-5, with TRBD2 identical over 11 bases. The CDR3 sequence is 15 residues long. J was trimmed by 9 bases and V by 6 bases; bases with no gene match: 12. Germline CDR1 is SGHTA and CDR2 is FQGNSA. The CDR3 loop reads CASRPGTSGTGAQYF. Written as DNA, the CDR3 is TGTGCCAGCAGACCCGGGACTAGCGGTACGGGGGCCCAGTACTTC.

The chain employs TRBV18 and TRBJ1-2; unclear D gene. The CDR3 totals 13 residues. Germline V gene lookup returns CDR1 KGHSH and CDR2 LQKENI. Trimming took off 2 bases at V and 3 bases at J, with 7 bases between the two ends. DNA for the CDR3: TGTGCCAGCTCACCAGAGATGGACTATGGCTACACCTTC. It is translated as CASSPEMDYGYTF.

This clonotype was counted a few times. The gene calls are TRBV20-1 and TRBJ2-7; maybe TRBD2 (6 bases). The V end lost 4 bases, the J end lost 0 bases, and 19 bases lay between the germline ends. This CDR3 is built from 16 residues. Looked up from germline, CDR1 is DFQATT and CDR2 is SNEGSKA (reference sequence). CDR3 sequence (DNA): TGCAGTGCTACCCGATTTGGCGGGGAGAGCTCCTACGAGCAGTACTTC. As protein: CSATRFGGESSYEQYF.

This clonotype is judged medium-sized (0.01 to 0.1%). The V and J genes are TRBV5-6 and TRBJ1-1; 10 nucleotides match TRBD1. The CDR3 runs 16 residues. The germline CDR1 and CDR2 sequences are SGHDT and YYEEEE. The J segment lost 1 base and the V segment lost 1 base, leaving 4 bases of the junction unmatched. Here the CDR3 DNA reads TGTGCCAGCAGCTTGTTCGGACAGGGGGGGAACACTGAAGCTTTCTTT. Its protein product is CASSLFGQGGNTEAFF.

The chain has TRBV19 and TRBJ2-4; D ambiguous. The germline V gene encodes CDR1 LNHDA and CDR2 SQIVND (reference sequence). The V end was cut by 6 bases, the J end by 5 bases, with 17 bases between. The CDR3 totals 15 residues. In nucleotides, the CDR3 is TGTGCCAGTAGGTCGGACGTACAACCTCAAAACATTCAGTACTTC. It specifies CASRSDVQPQNIQYF.

This clonotype was detected only once. The rearrangement uses TRBV4-1 and TRBJ2-5; TRBD2 agrees at 9 bases. After removal of 6 bases from V and 2 bases from J, the junction contained 4 bases not matched to a gene. Germline CDR1 MGHRA, CDR2 YSYEKL. The CDR3 length is 14 residues. CDR3 protein: CASSRLAVQETQYF. The CDR3 nucleotides are TGCGCCAGCAGTCGACTAGCGGTTCAAGAGACCCAGTACTTC.

This clonotype was picked up a small number of times. The genes are TRBV29-1 and TRBJ2-5; D might be TRBD1 (6 bases). The CDR3 is 14 residues long. The germline gives CDR1 SQVTM, CDR2 ANQGSEA. The V gene lost 6 bases and the J gene lost 1 base, with 15 bases spanning the gap. In DNA form, the CDR3 reads TGCAGCGTCCAAAACAGGGTAACCCAAGAGACCCAGTACTTC. It is translated as CSVQNRVTQETQYF.

The CDR3 DNA reads as TGTGCCTGGAGTTCGGGGCGGGAGTACGGCAAATTGAGGGGCTACGAGCAGTACTTC. Its translation is CAWSSGREYGKLRGYEQYF. This sequence joins TRBV30 and TRBJ2-7; 7 positions agree with TRBD2. This CDR3 is built from 19 residues. The junction had 22 bases not matched to a gene; V was cut back by 2 bases and J by 3 bases. Germline V gives CDR1 GTSNPN, CDR2 SVGIG (reference sequence).